The source of this T cell receptor (beta chain) is a study of blood T cells in healthy people across ages (dated by TCRdb to between 2014 and 2016). Background on the whole study: In model experiments, roughly one uniquely barcoded TCR beta cDNA molecule per two T cells was captured by template switching. Age-related changes in TCR beta repertoire diversity were measured in the study by deep sequencing normalized with unique cDNA molecular identifiers. Four age groups were formed from the donors: young (average approximately 15 years), middle-aged (less than 40), aged (under 70) and long-lived (around 82). Donors of different ages were randomly distributed across sequencing lanes to avoid experimental bias. The study analyzed two additional independent replicas of 1 million unique cDNA reads from the same blood draw for two donors, one aged 18 to 29 and one aged 80 or older.

What the authors observed across the whole study: There was a strong correlation between observed TCR beta diversity and the percentage of naive T cells measured by flow cytometry. As age increased, observed TCR beta diversity per million T cells dropped in a roughly linear way, and a significant reduction was already evident by age approximately 40. Because the CMV infection status of the donors was unknown, age-related changes in expanded clonotypes may potentially have been confounded. Compared with the aged group, the long-lived group had more naive CD4+ T cells, fewer expanded clones and increased TCR diversity, a pattern suggesting age selection. Estimates of total diversity based on one million sequenced T cells were regarded as lower bounds and as underestimates. Because profiling used bulk unsorted PBMCs, naive and antigen-experienced compartments could not be compared conclusively.

V drops 0 bases and J drops 6 bases, leaving 20 bases in between. The CDR3 contains 17 residues, cysteine and phenylalanine counted. CDR3 DNA only is kept here, 51 bases in frame from base 1. The roughly 39 donors, aged roughly 6 to 95 years, were systemically healthy Caucasian individuals from Russia. Around 10 milliliters of peripheral blood were collected from each donor into EDTA-treated Vacutainer tubes. Ficoll-Paque density-gradient centrifugation was used to isolate PBMCs, with at least 6.5 million per sample. Trizol reagent was used to extract total RNA from the PBMCs, yielding at least 5.5 micrograms per sample. For every donor, flow cytometry on a PBMC aliquot measured the percentage of naive CD45RAhigh/CD27high T cells. This clonotype was seen more than once but under ten times. What antigen it recognizes has not been identified. Base qualities are missing; no much larger clone stands one base away.

The library was made by 5' RACE. This sample was sequenced with an Illumina HiSeq 2500. A second PCR of 7 to 11 cycles was performed with a sample-barcoded 5' primer and a J-beta primer mix. A unique molecular identifier was introduced onto each TCR beta cDNA molecule by a template-switch 5' adaptor carrying 12 random nucleotides. Each sample yielded at least 3 million CDR3-containing paired-end reads. The Mint cDNA synthesis kit, primed by a TRBC-specific oligonucleotide, was used to synthesize first-strand cDNA from all RNA. All cDNA was treated with uracil-DNA glycosylase and then went through a first 18-cycle PCR with the universal primers M1SS and BC2_uni_R. The authors' pipeline ran thus. For normalization, 1 million high-quality reads were randomly selected from each sample, with every read carrying a distinct molecular identifier. Instead of being binned into consensus sequences, reads with shared molecular identifiers were discarded. MiTCR, set to a Q25 quality threshold and the strictest error-elimination algorithm, was used for CDR3 identification, clonotype clustering and error correction. Lower-bound total TCR beta diversity was estimated with a nonparametric unseen species model using Euler transformation. TCRdb reprocessed the public reads (quality trimming at Q25 with fastp, clone calling with MiXCR) and kept in-frame beta chains. Each CDR3 protein appears once, grouped with its most common genes and DNA. For this entry, the V and J calls and clone size follow TCRdb and not the study's own pipeline. The sample has about 1.5 million distinct CDR3 sequences on record, approximately 38% of them singletons. The ten largest account for 7.9% of the sample.

The origin of this receptor is a woman aged 18-35 years in good health. The sequenced sample consisted of blood. This chain is built from TRBV12-3 or TRBV12-4 and TRBJ1-2, with the D gene not confidently named. Here is the DNA: TGTGCCAGCAGTTTAGCTTACCCGGGTCCACGCCGTGATGGCTACACCTTC. This is translated as CASSLAYPGPRRDGYTF.